This TCR beta chain was captured in a study of blood T cell repertoires in COVID-19 (dated by TCRdb to 2020 to 2021). Background on the whole study: Collaborator samples came from the United States, Italy and Spain and covered acute and convalescent phases of COVID-19. The prospective study material was composed of cDNA or gDNA derived from T cells, B-cell-depleted T cells, or PBMCs. The dataset comprised deeply sampled blood TCRbeta repertoires from subjects exposed to, actively infected with, or recovered from COVID-19. The repertoires were released in a freely available public database meant as a resource for research on the immune response to SARS-CoV-2. The samples were drawn from the first 160 participants of the ongoing ImmuneRACE study and from 1,254 subjects provided by 6 global collaborators. The sample metadata nearly always contained a de-identified subject ID, COVID-19 status, age in years and sex. Where available, HLA class I and class II types were taken from metadata supplied by the sample provider and were not determined by assay-based typing.

A note on this clone: Its antigen is still unknown. No base qualities exist here, and no much larger clone lies one base off it.

Broad study findings and their caveats: The amount of clinical and demographic metadata varied by source and participant and was provided uncurated.

TCRbeta CDR3 regions were amplified from genomic DNA by means of the immunoSEQ Assay, a bias-controlled multiplex PCR. The authors processed their data as follows. The number of nucleated cells in each sample was estimated by amplification of reference gene primers within the assay. Sequence reads were collapsed and filtered to measure the absolute abundance of every unique TCRbeta CDR3 rearrangement. For each sample, productive Simpson clonality was calculated as the square root of Simpson's diversity index across productive rearrangements. Held by TCRdb, this immuneACCESS table contains in-frame sequences only and omits some clones. Under half of the omission traces to an unresolved V gene where checked; the cause of the rest is unknown. V, J and clone size are those of that table, while D and trimming were read from the DNA. The sample table lists about 300,000 clones, roughly 85% of them with a count of one. The ten largest clones capture 8% to 9.5% of the sample.

Including the terminal cysteine and phenylalanine, the CDR3 comprises 21 residues. Only CDR3 DNA is held: 63 bases, read in frame from base 1. A second Seattle source provided samples from volunteer blood donors who had recovered from COVID-19. Collaborating institutions collected whole blood in K2EDTA tubes following their own protocols. For TCRbeta analysis, collaborators shipped samples as frozen whole blood, isolated PBMCs, or DNA extracted from either of those sample types. This chain is built from TRBV7-5 and TRBJ2-5; the D call in the table, TRBD2, was not verified against the DNA. TRBV7-5 is a documented pseudogene. The source of this sequence is a woman aged 50 to 60 who had recovered from COVID-19. Sequencing was done on a sample of peripheral blood. The CDR3 protein: CVRSPGPETSGEGARRETQYF. The DNA reads TGTGTCAGAAGCCCCGGCCCGGAAACTAGCGGGGAGGGAGCTCGCCGGGAGACCCAGTACTTC.